The following is a T cell receptor beta chain sequence with its context. This sample is drawn from a study of T cell changes during pregnancy in multiple sclerosis. This CDR3 is built from 14 residues. The germline CDR1 and CDR2 sequences are SGDLS and YYNGEE. The junction had 1 base not matched to a gene; V was cut back by 3 bases and J by 2 bases. Libraries were prepared by immunoSEQ multiplex PCR; TCRdb keeps only in-frame clonotypes and omits some of them. In the table there are fewer than 75,000 clones, roughly 90% of which are singletons. The sequencing used peripheral blood, collected in the second trimester of pregnancy. V gene TRBV9 combines with J gene TRBJ2-7, with 11 bases fitting TRBD2. The TCR comes from a female donor with multiple sclerosis, enrolled in a pregnancy study. CDR3 nucleotide sequence: TGTGCCAGCAGCGAACTAGCGGGAGCCTACGAGCAGTACTTC. Translation gives CASSELAGAYEQYF.